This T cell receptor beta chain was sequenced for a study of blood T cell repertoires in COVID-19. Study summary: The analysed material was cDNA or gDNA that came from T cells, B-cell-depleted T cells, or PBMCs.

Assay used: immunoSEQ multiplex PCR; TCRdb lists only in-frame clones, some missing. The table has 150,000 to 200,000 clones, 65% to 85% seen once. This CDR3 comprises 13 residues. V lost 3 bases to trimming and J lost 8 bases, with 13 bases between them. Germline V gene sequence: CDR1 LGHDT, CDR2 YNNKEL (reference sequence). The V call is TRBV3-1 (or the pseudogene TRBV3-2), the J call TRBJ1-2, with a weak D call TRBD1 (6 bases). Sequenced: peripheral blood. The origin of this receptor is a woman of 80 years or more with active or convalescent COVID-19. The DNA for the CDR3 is TGTGCCAGCAGCCATGGGACAAGTCGGGGCTACACCTTC. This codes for CASSHGTSRGYTF.